This is a list of T cell receptor beta chains from one sample in a study of T cells after somatic rescue of genetic block. Assay used: immunoSEQ multiplex PCR; TCRdb lists only in-frame clones, some missing. The sample comprises approximately 70,000 clones, approximately 90% of which are singletons, and approximately 3% rests with the top ten. The specimen was peripheral blood mononuclear cells (PBMCs). These TCRs come from a man aged 30-40 years. Each CDR3 is given with its conserved first and last residue. Fields, in order: V gene, J gene, clone size, D gene, CDR3 DNA, CDR3 protein. The D gene is left open where the match is weak. Rows give clone size only sometimes, using once, few, many, or a class for an expanded clone.

v_call: TRBV11-2
j_call: TRBJ1-1
clone_size: .
d_call: .
cdr3_nt: TGTGCCAGCAGCTTACCTAAGGGGTTGAACACTGAAGCTTTCTTT
cdr3_aa: CASSLPKGLNTEAFF

v_call: TRBV6-5
j_call: TRBJ1-1
clone_size: .
d_call: .
cdr3_nt: TGTGCCAGCAGTATTCAGGGGAACACTGAAGCTTTCTTT
cdr3_aa: CASSIQGNTEAFF

v_call: TRBV5-5
j_call: TRBJ2-7
clone_size: .
d_call: TRBD1
cdr3_nt: TGTGCCAGCAGCGCACCGGGACAGGTCTTCACCTACGAGCAGTACTTC
cdr3_aa: CASSAPGQVFTYEQYF

v_call: TRBV19
j_call: TRBJ1-1
clone_size: few
d_call: .
cdr3_nt: TGTGCCAGTAGTACAACAGCCTGGAACACTGAAGCTTTCTTT
cdr3_aa: CASSTTAWNTEAFF

v_call: TRBV30
j_call: TRBJ2-3
clone_size: .
d_call: .
cdr3_nt: TGTGCCTGGAGTGCGGGACGCAGCACAGATACGCAGTATTTT
cdr3_aa: CAWSAGRSTDTQYF

v_call: TRBV9
j_call: TRBJ2-2
clone_size: .
d_call: .
cdr3_nt: TGTGCCAGCAGCGTAATGGGCACCGGGGAGCTGTTTTTT
cdr3_aa: CASSVMGTGELFF

v_call: TRBV4-1
j_call: TRBJ1-5
clone_size: .
d_call: .
cdr3_nt: TGCGCCAGCAGCCAACCCATTGGGCCAAGGCACAATCAGCCCCAGCATTTT
cdr3_aa: CASSQPIGPRHNQPQHF

v_call: TRBV11-2
j_call: TRBJ2-7
clone_size: .
d_call: .
cdr3_nt: TGTGCCAGCTCGACCCCGAGAGGGGCCGTCCACGAGCAGTACTTC
cdr3_aa: CASSTPRGAVHEQYF

v_call: TRBV7-8
j_call: TRBJ2-2
clone_size: .
d_call: .
cdr3_nt: TGTGCCAGCAGCTTAGTGGGAGACACCGGGGAGCTGTTTTTT
cdr3_aa: CASSLVGDTGELFF

v_call: TRBV6-1
j_call: TRBJ2-2
clone_size: .
d_call: .
cdr3_nt: TGTGCCAGCAGTGAAGGGGAGATTTGGGGCACCGGGGAGCTGTTTTTT
cdr3_aa: CASSEGEIWGTGELFF

v_call: TRBV19
j_call: TRBJ2-1
clone_size: .
d_call: .
cdr3_nt: TGTGCCAGTAGTAAGACGCAACCTTACAATGAGCAGTTCTTC
cdr3_aa: CASSKTQPYNEQFF

v_call: TRBV19
j_call: TRBJ1-5
clone_size: .
d_call: .
cdr3_nt: TGTGCCAGTAGTATAGGGGGAACCAATCAGCCCCAGCATTTT
cdr3_aa: CASSIGGTNQPQHF

v_call: TRBV5-1
j_call: TRBJ2-7
clone_size: .
d_call: TRBD2
cdr3_nt: TGCGCCAGCAGCTCACGGGGACTACCCTACGAGCAGTACTTC
cdr3_aa: CASSSRGLPYEQYF

v_call: TRBV5-1
j_call: TRBJ1-1
clone_size: .
d_call: .
cdr3_nt: TGCGCCAGCAGCTTGACCGGGGGGACGAACACTGAAGCTTTCTTT
cdr3_aa: CASSLTGGTNTEAFF

v_call: TRBV2
j_call: TRBJ2-2
clone_size: .
d_call: .
cdr3_nt: TGTGCCAGCAGTGAAGCGCTGGGTACAGGCACCGGGGAGCTGTTTTTT
cdr3_aa: CASSEALGTGTGELFF

v_call: TRBV6-5
j_call: TRBJ1-2
clone_size: .
d_call: .
cdr3_nt: TGTGCCAGCAGCCCCCTCGGCTATGGCTACACCTTC
cdr3_aa: CASSPLGYGYTF

v_call: TRBV7-9
j_call: TRBJ2-5
clone_size: .
d_call: TRBD2
cdr3_nt: TGTGCCAGCGGGAGCGGGGGGTCGGTGACCCAGTACTTC
cdr3_aa: CASGSGGSVTQYF

v_call: TRBV4-1
j_call: TRBJ2-7
clone_size: once
d_call: TRBD2
cdr3_nt: TGCGCCAGCAGCCAAGAATCCCCTAGCGGACACTACGAGCAGTACTTC
cdr3_aa: CASSQESPSGHYEQYF

v_call: TRBV7-3
j_call: TRBJ2-2
clone_size: .
d_call: .
cdr3_nt: TGTGCCAGCAGCGACTCGAACACCGGGGAGCTGTTTTTT
cdr3_aa: CASSDSNTGELFF

v_call: TRBV5-3
j_call: TRBJ2-3
clone_size: few
d_call: TRBD2
cdr3_nt: TGTGCCAGAAGCCAAAGCGGGACTAGCGGGGGGATAGATACGCAGTATTTT
cdr3_aa: CARSQSGTSGGIDTQYF

v_call: TRBV18
j_call: TRBJ2-7
clone_size: .
d_call: .
cdr3_nt: TGTGCCAGCTCAACAACGACAGACTCCTACGAGCAGTACTTC
cdr3_aa: CASSTTTDSYEQYF

v_call: TRBV6-5
j_call: TRBJ1-2
clone_size: .
d_call: TRBD1
cdr3_nt: TGTGCCAGCAGTCGGGACAGGGTGATGGGCTACACCTTC
cdr3_aa: CASSRDRVMGYTF

v_call: TRBV5-4
j_call: TRBJ2-2
clone_size: .
d_call: TRBD1
cdr3_nt: TGTGCCAGCAGCAAAACAGGGGGGAGAGTTGGGGAGCTGTTTTTT
cdr3_aa: CASSKTGGRVGELFF

v_call: TRBV6-5
j_call: TRBJ1-3
clone_size: .
d_call: .
cdr3_nt: TGTGCCAGCAGTCGCGGACAGAGCTCTGGAAACACCATATATTTT
cdr3_aa: CASSRGQSSGNTIYF

v_call: TRBV4-1
j_call: TRBJ2-1
clone_size: .
d_call: .
cdr3_nt: TGCGCCAGCAGCCACCCCTGGGGACCAGACCGCTATGAGCAGTTCTTC
cdr3_aa: CASSHPWGPDRYEQFF

v_call: TRBV15
j_call: TRBJ2-2
clone_size: .
d_call: .
cdr3_nt: TGTGCCACCAGCAGAGTGCAGGGTTTTACCGGGGAGCTGTTTTTT
cdr3_aa: CATSRVQGFTGELFF

v_call: TRBV5-1
j_call: TRBJ2-2
clone_size: .
d_call: .
cdr3_nt: TGCGCCAGCAGCGTGGAAGGAACCGGGGAGCTGTTTTTT
cdr3_aa: CASSVEGTGELFF

v_call: TRBV4-3
j_call: TRBJ1-2
clone_size: .
d_call: .
cdr3_nt: TGCGCCAGCAGCACAAAGGCGAAGGGAATTTCTGGCTACACCTTC
cdr3_aa: CASSTKAKGISGYTF

v_call: TRBV5-1
j_call: TRBJ1-5
clone_size: few
d_call: .
cdr3_nt: TGCGCCAGCAGCTTGTATAGCAATCAGCCCCAGCATTTT
cdr3_aa: CASSLYSNQPQHF

v_call: TRBV5-6
j_call: TRBJ1-1
clone_size: .
d_call: .
cdr3_nt: TGTGCCAGCAGCTTGGCCGTAAGTTGGGGGCCCATGAACACTGAAGCTTTCTTT
cdr3_aa: CASSLAVSWGPMNTEAFF

v_call: TRBV6-1
j_call: TRBJ2-7
clone_size: .
d_call: TRBD2
cdr3_nt: TGTGCCAGCAGTGAAATGCGGGCTAGCGGATACGAGCAGTACTTC
cdr3_aa: CASSEMRASGYEQYF

v_call: TRBV15
j_call: TRBJ1-2
clone_size: .
d_call: .
cdr3_nt: TGTGCCACTTCGGACAGAAGCAACTATGGCTACACCTTC
cdr3_aa: CATSDRSNYGYTF

v_call: TRBV25-1
j_call: TRBJ2-1
clone_size: .
d_call: TRBD2
cdr3_nt: TGTGCCAGCAGTGATCTTCTCCTAGCGGGAGACAATGAGCAGTTCTTC
cdr3_aa: CASSDLLLAGDNEQFF

v_call: TRBV4-3
j_call: TRBJ2-1
clone_size: few
d_call: TRBD2
cdr3_nt: TGCGCCAGCAGCCAAGATGACGCAGCGGGAGGGCCGTTAGGGAATGAGCAGTTCTTC
cdr3_aa: CASSQDDAAGGPLGNEQFF

v_call: TRBV4-1
j_call: TRBJ2-7
clone_size: .
d_call: .
cdr3_nt: TGCGCCAGCAGCCAGGGTGGGTATAGCTCCTACGAGCAGTACTTC
cdr3_aa: CASSQGGYSSYEQYF

v_call: TRBV6-1
j_call: TRBJ1-3
clone_size: .
d_call: .
cdr3_nt: TGTGCCAGCAGCCCGGGACGGAGCTCTGGAAACACCATATATTTT
cdr3_aa: CASSPGRSSGNTIYF

v_call: TRBV5-5
j_call: TRBJ2-5
clone_size: .
d_call: .
cdr3_nt: TGTGCCAGCAGCTTGATGGGGGCTGAGACCCAGTACTTC
cdr3_aa: CASSLMGAETQYF

v_call: TRBV30
j_call: TRBJ2-7
clone_size: .
d_call: .
cdr3_nt: TGTGCCTGGAGTGGGGGCGCATTTTACGAGCAGTACTTC
cdr3_aa: CAWSGGAFYEQYF

v_call: TRBV2
j_call: TRBJ2-2
clone_size: once
d_call: .
cdr3_nt: TGTGCCAGCAGTGTCGAGTCCCCGAACACCGGGGAGCTGTTTTTT
cdr3_aa: CASSVESPNTGELFF

v_call: TRBV4-3
j_call: TRBJ1-5
clone_size: .
d_call: .
cdr3_nt: TGCGCCAGCAGCCAAGATCAAAGGCAGCCCCAGCATTTT
cdr3_aa: CASSQDQRQPQHF

v_call: TRBV6-1
j_call: TRBJ2-5
clone_size: .
d_call: .
cdr3_nt: TGTGCCAGCAGTGTGGGGGGGGGCGGTGAGACCCAGTACTTC
cdr3_aa: CASSVGGGGETQYF

v_call: TRBV19
j_call: TRBJ1-2
clone_size: .
d_call: .
cdr3_nt: TGTGCCAGTAGTATGCGGGTGTATGGCTACACCTTC
cdr3_aa: CASSMRVYGYTF

v_call: TRBV2
j_call: TRBJ2-7
clone_size: .
d_call: .
cdr3_nt: TGTGCCAGCAGAGAGGACAGCCCCGGGGAGCAGTACTTC
cdr3_aa: CASREDSPGEQYF